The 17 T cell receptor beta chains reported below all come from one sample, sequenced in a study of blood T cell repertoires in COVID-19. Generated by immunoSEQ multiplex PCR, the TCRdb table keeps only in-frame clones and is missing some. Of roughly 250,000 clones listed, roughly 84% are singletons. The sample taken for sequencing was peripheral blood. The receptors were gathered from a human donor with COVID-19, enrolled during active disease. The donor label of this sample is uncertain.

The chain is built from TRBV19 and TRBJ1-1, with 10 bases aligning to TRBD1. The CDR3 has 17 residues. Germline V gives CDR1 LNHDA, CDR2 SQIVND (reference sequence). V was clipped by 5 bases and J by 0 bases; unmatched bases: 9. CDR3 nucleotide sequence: TGTGCCAGTAGTCCAGGGACAGGGGTCCCCGTGAACACTGAAGCTTTCTTT. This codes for CASSPGTGVPVNTEAFF.

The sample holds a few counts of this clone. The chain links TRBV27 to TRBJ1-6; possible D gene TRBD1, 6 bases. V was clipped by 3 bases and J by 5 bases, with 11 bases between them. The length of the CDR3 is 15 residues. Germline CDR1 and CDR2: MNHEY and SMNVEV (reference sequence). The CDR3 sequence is CASSFGRGDNSPLHF. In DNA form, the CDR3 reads TGTGCCAGCAGTTTTGGCAGGGGAGATAATTCACCCCTCCACTTT.

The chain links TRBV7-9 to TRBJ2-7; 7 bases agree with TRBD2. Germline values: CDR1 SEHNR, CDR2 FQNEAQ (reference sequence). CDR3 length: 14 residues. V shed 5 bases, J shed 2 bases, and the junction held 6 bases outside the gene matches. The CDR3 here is CASSAGGTTYEQYF. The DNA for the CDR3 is TGTGCCAGCAGCGCCGGCGGGACTACCTACGAGCAGTACTTC. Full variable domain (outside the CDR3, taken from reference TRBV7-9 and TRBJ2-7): DTGVSQNPRHKITKRGQNVTFRCDPISEHNRLYWYRQTLGQGPEFLTYFQNEAQLEKSRLLSDRFSAERPKGSFSTLEIQRTEQGDSAMYLCASSAGGTTYEQYFGPGTRLTVT.

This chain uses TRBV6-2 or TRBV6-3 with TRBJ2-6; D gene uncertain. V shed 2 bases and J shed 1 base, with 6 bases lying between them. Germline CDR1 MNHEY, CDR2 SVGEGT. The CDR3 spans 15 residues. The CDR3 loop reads CASSYRSSGANVLTF. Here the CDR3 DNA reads TGTGCCAGCAGTTACCGGTCTTCTGGGGCCAACGTCCTGACTTTC.

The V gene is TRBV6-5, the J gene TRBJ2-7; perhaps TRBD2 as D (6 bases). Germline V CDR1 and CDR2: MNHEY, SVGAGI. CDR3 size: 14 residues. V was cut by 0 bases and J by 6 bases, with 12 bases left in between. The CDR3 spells CASSYSRESGEQYF. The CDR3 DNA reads TGTGCCAGCAGTTACTCACGGGAGTCGGGCGAGCAGTACTTC.

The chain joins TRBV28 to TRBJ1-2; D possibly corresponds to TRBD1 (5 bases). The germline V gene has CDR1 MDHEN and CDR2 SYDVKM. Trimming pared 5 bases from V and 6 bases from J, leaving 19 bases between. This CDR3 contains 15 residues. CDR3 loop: CASSPFNVRVHGYTF. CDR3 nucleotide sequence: TGTGCCAGCAGTCCCTTTAATGTCAGGGTCCATGGCTACACCTTC.

CDR3: CAISLRGGATEAFF. The CDR3 DNA sequence: TGTGCCATCAGCCTGAGGGGGGGCGCGACTGAAGCTTTCTTT. The chain links TRBV10-3 to TRBJ1-1, with D tentatively TRBD1 (6 bases). There are 14 residues in the CDR3. Trimming removed 6 bases at V and 5 bases at J, with 16 bases between. The germline V gene encodes CDR1 ENHRY and CDR2 SYGVKD.

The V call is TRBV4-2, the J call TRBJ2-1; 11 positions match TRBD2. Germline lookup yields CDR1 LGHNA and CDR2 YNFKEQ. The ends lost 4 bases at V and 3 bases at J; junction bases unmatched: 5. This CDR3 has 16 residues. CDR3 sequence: CASSPLLAGDYNEQFF. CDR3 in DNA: TGTGCCAGCAGCCCACTACTAGCGGGGGACTACAATGAGCAGTTCTTC.

In DNA form, the CDR3 reads TGTGCCAGTAGCCCACAGGGGGCTGCCTACGAGCAGTACTTC. Its protein is CASSPQGAAYEQYF. The gene calls are TRBV19 and TRBJ2-7; 9 positions agree with TRBD1. From germline, CDR1 is LNHDA and CDR2 SQIVND (reference sequence). CDR3 length equals 14 residues. Losses at the gene ends were 6 bases for V and 2 bases for J; bases not matched to a gene: 5.

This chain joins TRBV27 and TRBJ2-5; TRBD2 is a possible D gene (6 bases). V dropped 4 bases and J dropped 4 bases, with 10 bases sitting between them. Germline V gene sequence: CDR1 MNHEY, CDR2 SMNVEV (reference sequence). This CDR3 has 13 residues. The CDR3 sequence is CASSWEVGETQYF. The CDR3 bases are TGTGCCAGCAGTTGGGAGGTAGGAGAGACCCAGTACTTC.

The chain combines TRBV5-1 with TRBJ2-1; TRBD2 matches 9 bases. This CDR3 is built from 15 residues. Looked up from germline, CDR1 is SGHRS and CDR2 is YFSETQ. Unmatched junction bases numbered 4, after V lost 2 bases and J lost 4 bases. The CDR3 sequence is CASSLSTSGYNEQFF. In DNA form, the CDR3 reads TGCGCCAGCAGCTTATCTACTAGCGGGTACAATGAGCAGTTCTTC.

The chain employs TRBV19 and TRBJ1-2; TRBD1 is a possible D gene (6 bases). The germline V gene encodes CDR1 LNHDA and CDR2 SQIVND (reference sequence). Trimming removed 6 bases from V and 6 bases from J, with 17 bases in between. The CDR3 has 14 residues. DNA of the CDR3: TGTGCCAGTAGCGGCACAGGGTGGGGAGATGGCTACACCTTC. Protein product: CASSGTGWGDGYTF. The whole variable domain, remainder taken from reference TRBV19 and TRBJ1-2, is DGGITQSPKYLFRKEGQNVTLSCEQNLNHDAMYWYRQDPGQGLRLIYYSQIVNDFQKGDIAEGYSVSREKKESFPLTVTSAQKNPTAFYLCASSGTGWGDGYTFGSGTRLTVV.

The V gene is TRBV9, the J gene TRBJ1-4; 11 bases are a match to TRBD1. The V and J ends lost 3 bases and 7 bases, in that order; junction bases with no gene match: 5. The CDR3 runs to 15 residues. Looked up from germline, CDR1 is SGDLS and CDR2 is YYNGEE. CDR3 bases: TGTGCCAGCAGCGCCCCCGGGACAGGGGGTGAAAAACTGTTTTTT. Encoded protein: CASSAPGTGGEKLFF. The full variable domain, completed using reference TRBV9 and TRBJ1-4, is DSGVTQTPKHLITATGQRVTLRCSPRSGDLSVYWYQQSLDQGLQFLIQYYNGEERAKGNILERFSAQQFPDLHSELNLSSLELGDSALYFCASSAPGTGGEKLFFGSGTQLSVL.

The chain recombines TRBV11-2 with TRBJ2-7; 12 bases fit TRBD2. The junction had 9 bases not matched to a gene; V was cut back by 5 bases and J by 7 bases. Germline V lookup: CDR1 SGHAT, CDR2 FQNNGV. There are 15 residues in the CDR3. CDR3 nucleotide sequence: TGTGCCAGCAGCCCAGGGACTAGCGGGTTCGGGGAGCAGTACTTC. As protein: CASSPGTSGFGEQYF.

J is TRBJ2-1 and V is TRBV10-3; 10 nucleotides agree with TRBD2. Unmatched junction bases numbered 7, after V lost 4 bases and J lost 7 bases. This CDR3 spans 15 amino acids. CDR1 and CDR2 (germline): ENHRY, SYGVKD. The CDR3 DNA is TGTGCCATCAGTGGTTCAATACTAGCGGGGAATGAGCAGTTCTTC. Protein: CAISGSILAGNEQFF.

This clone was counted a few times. CDR3 protein: CASRTGGGEKLFF. The CDR3 DNA reads as TGTGCCAGTAGGACAGGTGGAGGTGAAAAACTGTTTTTT. The chain has TRBV19 and TRBJ1-4; D may be TRBD1 (6 bases). Germline CDR1 and CDR2: LNHDA and SQIVND (reference sequence). The CDR3 covers 13 residues. V lost 6 bases to trimming and J lost 7 bases, with 12 bases between them.

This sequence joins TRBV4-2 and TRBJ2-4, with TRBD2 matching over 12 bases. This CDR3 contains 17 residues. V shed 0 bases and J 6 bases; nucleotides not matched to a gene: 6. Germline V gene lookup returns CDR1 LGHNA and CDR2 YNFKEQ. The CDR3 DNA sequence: TGTGCCAGCAGCCAAGATTGGACTAGCGGGACCCTAAACATTCAGTACTTC. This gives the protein CASSQDWTSGTLNIQYF.